This TCR beta chain was recorded in a study of blood T cells in healthy people across ages. A note on this clonotype: The antigen remains unidentified.

Study observations and caveats: Researchers deemed the diversity estimates from one million T cells underestimates. With age, beta diversity per million T cells declined roughly linearly, significantly by 30 to 40.

A second PCR of roughly 7 to 11 cycles used a sample-barcoded 5' primer and a J-beta primer mix. One entry per CDR3 protein results from TCRdb running MiXCR on the 5' RACE reads. In the table there are hundreds of thousands of distinct CDR3 sequences, roughly 35% of which are singletons. Sequenced sample: blood. This TCR derives from a man younger than 30 in good health.

CDR3 nucleotide sequence: TGTGCCAGCAGCAACGGCGTAGGGCGGGGTAATGAAAAACTGTTTTTT. This translates into CASSNGVGRGNEKLFF. V gene TRBV3-1 combines with J gene TRBJ1-4; D gene unclear. The CDR3 contains 16 residues. The V end lost 5 bases, the J end lost 4 bases, and 17 bases lay between the germline ends. Germline assignment: CDR1 LGHDT and CDR2 YNNKEL (reference sequence).